The rows below give T cell receptor beta chains drawn from one sample of a study of somatic mutations in cytotoxic T cells in rheumatoid arthritis. Data came from immunoSEQ multiplex PCR; TCRdb stores just in-frame clones and leaves some out. The repertoire holds about 30,000 clones, with around four fifths as singletons. Sequenced sample: CD8+ T cells sorted from blood. The receptors come from an adult with rheumatoid arthritis. The CDR3 runs from the conserved cysteine through the conserved F or W. Fields, in order: clone size, V gene, J gene, D gene, CDR3 length, CDR3 protein, CDR3 DNA. D genes are given only for firm matches. A clone size is listed for some rows: how often the clone was seen (once, few, many), or a class if it is expanded.

clone size: NA; V gene: TRBV4-1; J gene: TRBJ1-6; D gene: NA; CDR3 length: 13; CDR3 protein: CASSQVLDSPLHF; CDR3 DNA: TGCGCCAGCAGCCAAGTATTGGATTCACCCCTCCACTTT
clone size: NA; V gene: TRBV30; J gene: TRBJ1-2; D gene: NA; CDR3 length: 14; CDR3 protein: CAWSPARQGYGYTF; CDR3 DNA: TGTGCCTGGAGTCCAGCGAGGCAGGGCTATGGCTACACCTTC
clone size: NA; V gene: TRBV6-1; J gene: TRBJ2-4; D gene: TRBD1; CDR3 length: 13; CDR3 protein: CASRGQGPTLEYF; CDR3 DNA: TGTGCCAGCCGAGGACAGGGTCCCACTCTTGAGTACTTC
clone size: NA; V gene: TRBV29-1; J gene: TRBJ2-2; D gene: TRBD1; CDR3 length: 15; CDR3 protein: CSVEKTGGSTGELFF; CDR3 DNA: TGCAGCGTTGAGAAAACAGGGGGTAGTACCGGGGAGCTGTTTTTT
clone size: NA; V gene: TRBV4-3; J gene: TRBJ1-6; D gene: NA; CDR3 length: 14; CDR3 protein: CASSPDGVGSPLHF; CDR3 DNA: TGCGCCAGCAGCCCAGACGGGGTCGGCTCACCCCTCCACTTT
clone size: NA; V gene: TRBV4-3; J gene: TRBJ2-1; D gene: TRBD2; CDR3 length: 16; CDR3 protein: CASSQEPSGGANEQFF; CDR3 DNA: TGCGCCAGCAGCCAAGAGCCTAGCGGGGGGGCAAATGAGCAGTTCTTC
clone size: NA; V gene: TRBV27; J gene: TRBJ1-5; D gene: NA; CDR3 length: 14; CDR3 protein: CASSFGRGNQPQHF; CDR3 DNA: TGTGCCAGCAGTTTCGGGAGGGGCAATCAGCCCCAGCATTTT
clone size: NA; V gene: TRBV4-3; J gene: TRBJ1-1; D gene: NA; CDR3 length: 14; CDR3 protein: CASSQGRQNTEAFF; CDR3 DNA: TGCGCCAGCAGCCAGGGACGGCAGAACACTGAAGCTTTCTTT
clone size: few; V gene: TRBV5-1; J gene: TRBJ1-1; D gene: NA; CDR3 length: 13; CDR3 protein: CASSLGGVTEAFF; CDR3 DNA: TGCGCCAGCAGCTTGGGCGGGGTCACTGAAGCTTTCTTT
clone size: once; V gene: TRBV6-6; J gene: TRBJ1-3; D gene: NA; CDR3 length: 13; CDR3 protein: CASSMGPWDTIYF; CDR3 DNA: TGTGCCAGCAGTATGGGCCCCTGGGACACCATATATTTT
clone size: NA; V gene: TRBV4-1; J gene: TRBJ2-2; D gene: TRBD2; CDR3 length: 14; CDR3 protein: CASSGTSNTGELFF; CDR3 DNA: TGCGCCAGCAGCGGGACTAGTAACACCGGGGAGCTGTTTTTT
clone size: NA; V gene: TRBV29-1; J gene: TRBJ2-3; D gene: TRBD2; CDR3 length: 17; CDR3 protein: CSVEDWTSGRASDTQYF; CDR3 DNA: TGCAGCGTTGAAGATTGGACTAGCGGGAGGGCGTCAGATACGCAGTATTTT
clone size: NA; V gene: TRBV7-3; J gene: TRBJ2-6; D gene: NA; CDR3 length: 18; CDR3 protein: CASSLMSGTISGANVLTF; CDR3 DNA: TGTGCCAGCAGCTTAATGTCCGGCACCATCTCTGGGGCCAACGTCCTGACTTTC
clone size: NA; V gene: TRBV14; J gene: TRBJ2-7; D gene: NA; CDR3 length: 14; CDR3 protein: CASSQGGLTYEQYF; CDR3 DNA: TGTGCCAGCAGCCAAGGTGGGTTAACCTACGAGCAGTACTTC
clone size: NA; V gene: TRBV27; J gene: TRBJ1-6; D gene: NA; CDR3 length: 18; CDR3 protein: CASSLSLGQGARGVPLHF; CDR3 DNA: TGTGCCAGCAGTTTATCGCTCGGCCAGGGAGCCCGGGGGGTACCCCTCCACTTT
clone size: NA; V gene: TRBV13; J gene: TRBJ1-3; D gene: NA; CDR3 length: 17; CDR3 protein: CASSLGLPSGAENTIYF; CDR3 DNA: TGTGCCAGCAGCTTAGGGCTACCCTCAGGGGCAGAAAACACCATATATTTT
clone size: few; V gene: TRBV5-6; J gene: TRBJ1-1; D gene: NA; CDR3 length: 12; CDR3 protein: CASSFGETEAFF; CDR3 DNA: TGTGCCAGCAGCTTCGGGGAGACTGAAGCTTTCTTT
clone size: NA; V gene: TRBV2; J gene: TRBJ2-1; D gene: NA; CDR3 length: 16; CDR3 protein: CASSEEVGSAHNEQFF; CDR3 DNA: TGTGCCAGCAGTGAAGAAGTAGGGTCCGCCCACAATGAGCAGTTCTTC
clone size: NA; V gene: TRBV7-2; J gene: TRBJ1-1; D gene: NA; CDR3 length: 17; CDR3 protein: CASSLGVGVSLVAEAFF; CDR3 DNA: TGTGCCAGCAGCTTGGGAGTGGGAGTGTCTCTAGTCGCTGAAGCTTTCTTT
clone size: NA; V gene: TRBV27; J gene: TRBJ2-2; D gene: NA; CDR3 length: 12; CDR3 protein: CASSQDTGELFF; CDR3 DNA: TGTGCCAGCAGCCAGGACACCGGGGAGCTGTTTTTT
clone size: NA; V gene: TRBV29-1; J gene: TRBJ1-3; D gene: TRBD1; CDR3 length: 11; CDR3 protein: CSVETGNTIYF; CDR3 DNA: TGCAGCGTCGAGACAGGGAATACCATATATTTT
clone size: NA; V gene: TRBV6-6; J gene: TRBJ2-7; D gene: NA; CDR3 length: 14; CDR3 protein: CASSFRGGTYEQYF; CDR3 DNA: TGTGCCAGCAGTTTCAGAGGCGGGACTTACGAGCAGTACTTC
clone size: once; V gene: TRBV11-1; J gene: TRBJ2-1; D gene: NA; CDR3 length: 14; CDR3 protein: CASSLGRQHNEQFF; CDR3 DNA: TGTGCCAGCAGCTTAGGGCGCCAGCACAATGAGCAGTTCTTC
clone size: few; V gene: TRBV2; J gene: TRBJ2-7; D gene: TRBD1; CDR3 length: 13; CDR3 protein: CASSGTENYEQYF; CDR3 DNA: TGTGCCAGCTCGGGGACAGAAAATTACGAGCAGTACTTC
clone size: NA; V gene: TRBV27; J gene: TRBJ2-7; D gene: TRBD1; CDR3 length: 14; CDR3 protein: CASSPTGTSYEQYF; CDR3 DNA: TGTGCCAGCAGTCCGACAGGGACCTCCTACGAGCAGTACTTC
clone size: once; V gene: TRBV6-5; J gene: TRBJ1-3; D gene: NA; CDR3 length: 15; CDR3 protein: CASSSLLSSGNTIYF; CDR3 DNA: TGTGCCAGCAGTTCTTTATTAAGCTCTGGAAACACCATATATTTT
clone size: NA; V gene: TRBV5-4; J gene: TRBJ1-1; D gene: NA; CDR3 length: 14; CDR3 protein: CASSLDPANTEAFF; CDR3 DNA: TGTGCCAGCAGCTTGGACCCGGCGAACACTGAAGCTTTCTTT
clone size: NA; V gene: TRBV7-9; J gene: TRBJ2-7; D gene: NA; CDR3 length: 13; CDR3 protein: CASSSGSAYEQYF; CDR3 DNA: TGTGCCAGCAGCTCTGGTAGTGCCTACGAGCAGTACTTC
clone size: once; V gene: TRBV9; J gene: TRBJ2-1; D gene: TRBD2; CDR3 length: 17; CDR3 protein: CASSVDDSGGVLNEQFF; CDR3 DNA: TGTGCCAGCAGCGTAGACGATTCCGGGGGGGTATTGAATGAGCAGTTCTTC
clone size: NA; V gene: TRBV6-1; J gene: TRBJ1-1; D gene: NA; CDR3 length: 15; CDR3 protein: CASSTPGLLNTEAFF; CDR3 DNA: TGTGCCAGCAGTACCCCGGGACTGCTGAACACTGAAGCTTTCTTT
clone size: NA; V gene: TRBV2; J gene: TRBJ2-7; D gene: TRBD2; CDR3 length: 15; CDR3 protein: CASSESSGRIYEQYF; CDR3 DNA: TGTGCCAGCAGTGAAAGTAGCGGGAGGATATACGAGCAGTACTTC
clone size: few; V gene: TRBV4-2; J gene: TRBJ1-3; D gene: NA; CDR3 length: 14; CDR3 protein: CASSQDTIGNTIYF; CDR3 DNA: TGTGCCAGCAGCCAAGACACTATTGGAAACACCATATATTTT
clone size: NA; V gene: TRBV6-1; J gene: TRBJ2-3; D gene: NA; CDR3 length: 15; CDR3 protein: CASSLSVGVGDTQYF; CDR3 DNA: TGTGCCAGCAGTCTATCGGTTGGTGTTGGCGATACGCAGTATTTT
clone size: NA; V gene: TRBV4-3; J gene: TRBJ2-1; D gene: NA; CDR3 length: 15; CDR3 protein: CASSPERLFNNEQFF; CDR3 DNA: TGCGCCAGCAGCCCAGAGAGACTTTTCAACAATGAGCAGTTCTTC
clone size: NA; V gene: TRBV19; J gene: TRBJ1-1; D gene: NA; CDR3 length: 14; CDR3 protein: CASSSLRGNTEAFF; CDR3 DNA: TGTGCCAGTAGTTCCCTACGGGGTAACACTGAAGCTTTCTTT
clone size: NA; V gene: TRBV27; J gene: TRBJ2-3; D gene: NA; CDR3 length: 16; CDR3 protein: CASIPAGGGGTDTQYF; CDR3 DNA: TGTGCCAGCATTCCCGCAGGAGGGGGGGGCACAGATACGCAGTATTTT
clone size: NA; V gene: TRBV2; J gene: TRBJ2-3; D gene: NA; CDR3 length: 15; CDR3 protein: CASSRRDRGTDTQYF; CDR3 DNA: TGTGCCAGCAGCAGGAGGGATCGGGGCACAGATACGCAGTATTTT
clone size: NA; V gene: TRBV7-9; J gene: TRBJ2-3; D gene: NA; CDR3 length: 15; CDR3 protein: CASSARDRFTDTQYF; CDR3 DNA: TGTGCCAGCAGCGCCCGGGACCGATTCACAGATACGCAGTATTTT
clone size: NA; V gene: TRBV29-1; J gene: TRBJ2-7; D gene: NA; CDR3 length: 14; CDR3 protein: CSVEASQSSYEQYF; CDR3 DNA: TGCAGCGTTGAGGCTAGCCAGAGCTCCTACGAGCAGTACTTC
clone size: once; V gene: TRBV4-2; J gene: TRBJ1-3; D gene: TRBD1; CDR3 length: 16; CDR3 protein: CASSPGQFVSGNTIYF; CDR3 DNA: TGTGCCAGCAGCCCGGGACAGTTCGTCTCTGGAAACACCATATATTTT
clone size: few; V gene: TRBV6-5; J gene: TRBJ1-6; D gene: NA; CDR3 length: 14; CDR3 protein: CASSAEGVASPLHF; CDR3 DNA: TGTGCCAGCAGTGCCGAGGGGGTCGCTTCACCCCTCCACTTT
clone size: NA; V gene: TRBV6-6; J gene: TRBJ2-7; D gene: NA; CDR3 length: 15; CDR3 protein: CASKGERQPPGEQYF; CDR3 DNA: TGTGCCAGCAAGGGGGAGAGACAGCCGCCGGGAGAGCAGTACTTC
clone size: once; V gene: TRBV28; J gene: TRBJ1-1; D gene: TRBD1; CDR3 length: 15; CDR3 protein: CASSLFRGSNTEAFF; CDR3 DNA: TGTGCCAGCAGTTTATTCAGGGGGTCGAACACTGAAGCTTTCTTT
clone size: NA; V gene: TRBV4-2; J gene: TRBJ2-6; D gene: NA; CDR3 length: 16; CDR3 protein: CASSQDESSGANVLTF; CDR3 DNA: TGTGCCAGCAGCCAAGATGAAAGTAGTGGGGCCAACGTCCTGACTTTC
clone size: NA; V gene: TRBV5-6; J gene: TRBJ1-1; D gene: NA; CDR3 length: 13; CDR3 protein: CASSLGARTEAFF; CDR3 DNA: TGTGCCAGCAGCTTGGGGGCGCGCACTGAAGCTTTCTTT
clone size: NA; V gene: TRBV7-9; J gene: TRBJ1-6; D gene: TRBD1; CDR3 length: 16; CDR3 protein: CASSTLDRGYNSPLHF; CDR3 DNA: TGTGCCAGCAGCACCTTGGACAGGGGCTATAATTCACCCCTCCACTTT
clone size: NA; V gene: TRBV27; J gene: TRBJ2-3; D gene: NA; CDR3 length: 15; CDR3 protein: CASSLQAGFTDTQYF; CDR3 DNA: TGTGCCAGCAGTTTACAGGCAGGGTTCACAGATACGCAGTATTTT
clone size: NA; V gene: TRBV25-1; J gene: TRBJ2-1; D gene: NA; CDR3 length: 11; CDR3 protein: CASSDIYEQFF; CDR3 DNA: TGTGCCAGCAGTGATATCTATGAGCAGTTCTTC
clone size: few; V gene: TRBV2; J gene: TRBJ1-2; D gene: NA; CDR3 length: 10; CDR3 protein: CASKDYGYTF; CDR3 DNA: TGTGCCAGCAAGGACTATGGCTACACCTTC
clone size: NA; V gene: TRBV19; J gene: TRBJ2-3; D gene: TRBD2; CDR3 length: 17; CDR3 protein: CASSIRLAGGPIDTQYF; CDR3 DNA: TGTGCCAGTAGTATAAGACTAGCGGGAGGGCCTATAGATACGCAGTATTTT
clone size: NA; V gene: TRBV29-1; J gene: TRBJ2-7; D gene: TRBD2; CDR3 length: 15; CDR3 protein: CSVETSREGSYEQYF; CDR3 DNA: TGCAGCGTTGAAACTTCCCGGGAGGGTTCCTACGAGCAGTACTTC
clone size: NA; V gene: TRBV6-4; J gene: TRBJ2-3; D gene: TRBD2; CDR3 length: 15; CDR3 protein: CASSAREGDTDTQYF; CDR3 DNA: TGTGCCAGCAGTGCCCGGGAGGGTGACACAGATACGCAGTATTTT
clone size: NA; V gene: TRBV7-8; J gene: TRBJ2-1; D gene: NA; CDR3 length: 11; CDR3 protein: CASSFSLDQFF; CDR3 DNA: TGTGCCAGCAGCTTTTCGCTTGATCAGTTCTTC
clone size: NA; V gene: TRBV19; J gene: TRBJ2-7; D gene: TRBD1; CDR3 length: 13; CDR3 protein: CASNGGQGYEQYF; CDR3 DNA: TGTGCCAGTAACGGGGGACAGGGCTACGAGCAGTACTTC
clone size: NA; V gene: TRBV28; J gene: TRBJ2-7; D gene: NA; CDR3 length: 13; CDR3 protein: CASSLAGGGEQYF; CDR3 DNA: TGTGCCAGCAGTTTGGCCGGTGGGGGCGAGCAGTACTTC
clone size: NA; V gene: TRBV29-1; J gene: TRBJ2-7; D gene: TRBD2; CDR3 length: 15; CDR3 protein: CSVEEWASGIYEQYF; CDR3 DNA: TGCAGCGTTGAAGAGTGGGCTAGCGGGATCTACGAGCAGTACTTC
clone size: NA; V gene: TRBV28; J gene: TRBJ1-2; D gene: NA; CDR3 length: 13; CDR3 protein: CASSLDGHYGYTF; CDR3 DNA: TGTGCCAGCAGTTTGGATGGGCACTATGGCTACACCTTC
clone size: NA; V gene: TRBV10-2; J gene: TRBJ2-7; D gene: NA; CDR3 length: 15; CDR3 protein: CASSESTGPSYEQYF; CDR3 DNA: TGCGCCAGCAGTGAGTCGACGGGACCTTCCTACGAGCAGTACTTC
clone size: few; V gene: TRBV6-1; J gene: TRBJ1-1; D gene: NA; CDR3 length: 13; CDR3 protein: CASSDRENTEAFF; CDR3 DNA: TGTGCCAGCAGTGACAGGGAAAACACTGAAGCTTTCTTT